These 25 T cell receptor beta chains came from one sample sequenced in a study of a mutant IDH1 vaccine in newly diagnosed glioma. This table comes from immunoSEQ multiplex PCR, and its TCRdb copy is limited to in-frame clones, with some not included. The top ten clones hold 2.4% of a sample with around 50,000 clones, 75% to 90% of them seen once. Noted time point: baseline, week 1 (first vaccination visit). Treatment described: pre-vaccination baseline after standard-of-care therapy. The sequencing used PBMCs, collected from a glioma patient treated with radiotherapy, temozolomide or both. All receptors come from a man aged 35-49 years with glioma.

The rearrangement joins TRBV2 to TRBJ2-1; TRBD2 matches 10 bases. The J segment lost 5 bases and the V segment lost 6 bases, leaving 7 bases of the junction unmatched. Looked up from germline, CDR1 is SNHLY and CDR2 is FYNNEI. The CDR3 sequence is 15 residues long. The CDR3 sequence: CASSSSGRADNEQFF. The CDR3 DNA reads as TGTGCCAGCAGCTCGAGCGGGAGGGCCGACAATGAGCAGTTCTTC.

The chain uses TRBV7-3 and TRBJ2-1; possible D gene TRBD2, 7 bases. The CDR3 covers 14 residues. Looked up from germline, CDR1 is SGHTA and CDR2 is FQGTGA. V lost 5 bases and J 9 bases, leaving 17 bases between the germline ends. The DNA of the CDR3 is TGTGCCAGCAGCCCCCTGGGGGGGCCTGCTGAGCAGTTCTTC. It translates to CASSPLGGPAEQFF.

This clone was detected only once. The chain carries TRBV6-1 and TRBJ2-3; 7 bases map to TRBD2. V lost 7 bases to trimming and J lost 2 bases; unmatched junction nucleotides: 6. CDR1 MNHNS and CDR2 SASEGT come from the germline V gene. The CDR3 loop spans 14 amino acids. The CDR3 region is CASMQAGFTDTQYF. CDR3 in DNA: TGTGCCAGCATGCAAGCGGGGTTCACAGATACGCAGTATTTT.

For the CDR3, the DNA is TGTGCCAGCAGACCCCTCGGGGCAGCAAATACGCAGTATTTT. Translation gives CASRPLGAANTQYF. V and J are TRBV6-5 and TRBJ2-3; D tentatively fits TRBD1 or TRBD2 (5 bases each). CDR3 size: 14 residues. V lost 6 bases to trimming and J lost 7 bases, with 17 bases between them. CDR1 and CDR2 (germline): MNHEY, SVGAGI.

This rearrangement joins TRBV7-2 to TRBJ2-5, with D unresolved. The germline V and J ends were trimmed by 2 bases and 0 bases, with 7 bases remaining between them. This CDR3 comprises 14 residues. CDR1 is SGHTA, CDR2 FQGNSA, per germline. The CDR3 sequence: CASSLNLYQETQYF. The DNA for the CDR3 is TGTGCCAGCAGCTTAAACTTGTACCAAGAGACCCAGTACTTC.

Only one count was recorded for this clone. The chain links TRBV5-1 to TRBJ2-7, with D perhaps being TRBD1 or TRBD2 (5 bases each). V was trimmed by 0 bases and J by 2 bases, leaving 15 bases between them. The length of the CDR3 is 16 residues. In germline, CDR1 is SGHRS, CDR2 YFSETQ. This chain's CDR3 is CASSLGLGTETYEQYF. The CDR3 DNA sequence: TGCGCCAGCAGCTTGGGTCTTGGGACGGAGACCTACGAGCAGTACTTC. The full variable domain, with the rest looked up from reference TRBV5-1 and TRBJ2-7, is KAGVTQTPRYLIKTRGQQVTLSCSPISGHRSVSWYQQTPGQGLQFLFEYFSETQRNKGNFPGRFSGRQFSNSRSEMNVSTLELGDSALYLCASSLGLGTETYEQYFGPGTRLTVT.

The rearrangement links TRBV6-6 to TRBJ2-7, with 8 bases lining up with TRBD1. With 6 bases clipped from V and 0 bases from J, the junction kept 7 bases outside the gene matches. Germline assignment: CDR1 MNHNY and CDR2 SVGAGI (reference sequence). The CDR3 is 15 residues long. DNA for the CDR3: TGTGCCAGCAGCAGGACAGGGACGAGCTCCTACGAGCAGTACTTC. This sequence encodes CASSRTGTSSYEQYF.

The chain is built from TRBV7-2 and TRBJ2-7, with unresolved D. The V gene lost 1 base and the J gene lost 0 bases, with 19 bases spanning the gap. The CDR3 has 18 amino acids. In germline, CDR1 is SGHTA, CDR2 FQGNSA. The DNA for the CDR3 is TGTGCCAGCAGCTTAGAGATTAGCCGCGGTTTTAGCTCCTACGAGCAGTACTTC. Encoded protein: CASSLEISRGFSSYEQYF. Drawing the rest from reference TRBV7-2 and TRBJ2-7, the complete variable domain is GAGVSQSPSNKVTEKGKDVELRCDPISGHTALYWYRQSLGQGLEFLIYFQGNSAPDKSGLPSDRFSAERTGGSVSTLTIQRTQQEDSAVYLCASSLEISRGFSSYEQYFGPGTRLTVT.

This clone was observed a single time. The rearrangement uses TRBV25-1 and TRBJ1-4; D ambiguous. Germline V gene sequence: CDR1 MGHDK, CDR2 SYGVNS. The CDR3 totals 14 residues. V was trimmed by 4 bases and J by 3 bases, leaving 9 bases between them. The CDR3 sequence: CASSVGGSNEKLFF. The CDR3 DNA follows: TGTGCCAGCAGTGTAGGAGGATCTAATGAAAAACTGTTTTTT.

Here the CDR3 DNA reads TGTGCCAGCAGTGATGAGGACGGAAACGAGCAGTACTTC. Protein sequence: CASSDEDGNEQYF. The genes are TRBV2 and TRBJ2-7; no definite D call. The CDR3 runs 13 residues. Trimming shortened V by 3 bases and J by 5 bases, and 11 bases separated the two germline ends. Germline V gene data show CDR1 as SNHLY and CDR2 as FYNNEI. The full variable domain, its missing parts supplied by reference TRBV2 and TRBJ2-7, is EPEVTQTPSHQVTQMGQEVILRCVPISNHLYFYWYRQILGQKVEFLVSFYNNEISEKSEIFDDQFSVERPDGSNFTLKIRSTKLEDSAMYFCASSDEDGNEQYFGPGTRLTVT.

The J gene is TRBJ2-5, the V gene TRBV5-6; D remains unclear. Germline CDR1 reads SGHDT; CDR2 reads YYEEEE. V was cut by 0 bases and J by 5 bases, with 8 bases left in between. The CDR3 spans 13 residues. In nucleotides, the CDR3 is TGTGCCAGCAGCTTGGGCCTCGGGGAGACCCAGTACTTC. Its protein is CASSLGLGETQYF.

A single count supports this clone. The V call is TRBV6-1, the J call TRBJ2-7; TRBD2 agrees at 7 bases. The CDR3 is made up of 15 amino acids. Germline V gives CDR1 MNHNS, CDR2 SASEGT. V was clipped by 5 bases and J by 4 bases; unmatched bases: 11. CDR3 nucleotides: TGTGCCAGCAGTAAATTTGCTAGCGGAGAGTACGAGCAGTACTTC. As protein: CASSKFASGEYEQYF.

The CDR3 DNA sequence: TGTGCCAGCAGCTTAGCCGCAGGGTACACTGAAGCTTTCTTT. Protein: CASSLAAGYTEAFF. The chain uses TRBV7-2 and TRBJ1-1; possible D gene TRBD1, 5 bases. V was trimmed by 0 bases and J by 3 bases, leaving 8 bases between them. Germline V lookup: CDR1 SGHTA, CDR2 FQGNSA. The CDR3 is made up of 14 amino acids.

The chain links TRBV6-6 to TRBJ2-5, with TRBD1 identical over 8 bases. The CDR3 has 15 residues. Per the germline V gene, CDR1 is MNHNY and CDR2 is SVGAGI (reference sequence). V was clipped by 2 bases and J by 7 bases; unmatched bases: 9. The CDR3 sequence: CASSYPAQGVGTQYF. Written as DNA, the CDR3 is TGTGCCAGCAGTTACCCAGCACAGGGGGTGGGGACCCAGTACTTC.

The chain links TRBV9 to TRBJ1-4; 9 bases line up with TRBD1. Germline V lookup: CDR1 SGDLS, CDR2 YYNGEE. J gave up 7 bases and V 3 bases, and 7 bases lay outside the gene matches. This CDR3 is 15 amino acids long. The DNA for the CDR3 is TGTGCCAGCAGCGCACAGGGGGCCCAACCTGAAAAACTGTTTTTT. Amino acids: CASSAQGAQPEKLFF.

This clone has just one count. The V gene is TRBV4-1, the J gene TRBJ1-2; D uncertain. V was trimmed by 6 bases and J by 3 bases, leaving 17 bases between them. The CDR3 runs to 15 residues. Germline V gene lookup returns CDR1 MGHRA and CDR2 YSYEKL. The CDR3, as DNA: TGCGCCAGCAGACCATTCTGGGGATCTCACTATGGCTACACCTTC. Translating gives CASRPFWGSHYGYTF.

The gene calls are TRBV5-1 and TRBJ2-3; 9 positions agree with TRBD2. CDR3 size: 14 residues. Looked up from germline, CDR1 is SGHRS and CDR2 is YFSETQ. V dropped 0 bases and J dropped 6; count of bases not matched to a gene: 2. The CDR3 coding sequence is TGCGCCAGCAGCTTGGCCGGACTAGCGGATACGCAGTATTTT. It is translated as CASSLAGLADTQYF.

The chain has TRBV19 and TRBJ1-2; the D gene is possibly TRBD1 (6 bases). V was cut by 8 bases and J by 5 bases, with 18 bases left in between. Germline CDR1 reads LNHDA; CDR2 reads SQIVND (reference sequence). This CDR3 is built from 14 residues. The CDR3 spells CASQRGSPTYGYTF. CDR3 sequence (DNA): TGTGCCAGTCAGAGGGGGAGCCCCACTTATGGCTACACCTTC.

This chain connects TRBV6-5 to TRBJ2-2, with D possibly TRBD2 on 6 matching bases. V gave up 6 bases and J gave up 6 bases, with 14 bases separating them. There are 14 residues in the CDR3. Looked up from germline, CDR1 is MNHEY and CDR2 is SVGAGI. CDR3 DNA: TGTGCCAGCAGGGAGGTGACTAGTCCCGGGGAGCTGTTTTTT. Its translation: CASREVTSPGELFF.

V usage is TRBV4-3 and J usage is TRBJ2-7, with 9 bases aligning to TRBD2. Germline V CDR1 and CDR2: LGHNA, YSLEER. The CDR3 has 16 residues. The junction had 5 bases not matched to a gene; V was cut back by 2 bases and J by 0 bases. CDR3 region: CASSQIAGATSYEQYF. The CDR3 DNA reads TGCGCCAGCAGCCAAATAGCGGGAGCGACCTCCTACGAGCAGTACTTC.

The chain is built from TRBV11-3 and TRBJ2-1; no reliable D call. From germline, CDR1 is SGHNT and CDR2 YENEEA. The CDR3 loop spans 14 amino acids. V lost 1 base and J lost 4, with 8 bases in between. CDR3 in DNA: TGTGCCAGCAGCTTAGGGGATGATTACAATGAGCAGTTCTTC. Protein: CASSLGDDYNEQFF.

The chain has TRBV7-8 and TRBJ2-7; D is undetermined. CDR1 is SGHVS and CDR2 is FQNEAQ in the germline V gene. The length of the CDR3 is 13 residues. Deletions cut 5 bases from V and 6 bases from J, with 14 bases between. CDR3 sequence (DNA): TGTGCCAGCAGCCCCCCACCTAGGTCCGAGCAGTACTTC. It is translated as CASSPPPRSEQYF.

The chain carries TRBV6-6 and TRBJ1-1; 9 positions match TRBD1. The V gene's germline CDR1 is MNHNY and CDR2 SVGAGI (reference sequence). V lost 0 bases and J lost 5; bases outside the gene matches: 4. The CDR3 totals 15 residues. As DNA, the CDR3 is TGTGCCAGCAGTTACTCCCGACAGGGGGGAACTGAAGCTTTCTTT. It translates to CASSYSRQGGTEAFF.

The V call is TRBV7-8, the J call TRBJ2-1; 13 bases line up with TRBD2. The CDR3 spans 19 residues. V was clipped by 5 bases and J by 6 bases; unmatched bases: 16. Germline V CDR1 and CDR2: SGHVS, FQNEAQ. DNA of the CDR3: TGTGCCAGCAGCAGATCCGGGACTAGCGGGAACCCTCTCTCCAATGAGCAGTTCTTC. This gives the protein CASSRSGTSGNPLSNEQFF.

The chain uses TRBV2 and TRBJ1-2; 8 bases match TRBD1. The CDR3 sequence is 14 residues long. Per the germline V gene, CDR1 is SNHLY and CDR2 is FYNNEI. J was trimmed by 6 bases and V by 6 bases; bases with no gene match: 9. The CDR3 here is CASSPRDRNHGYTF. In DNA form, the CDR3 reads TGTGCCAGCAGCCCTAGGGACAGGAACCATGGCTACACCTTC. The whole variable domain, filled in from reference TRBV2 and TRBJ1-2, reads EPEVTQTPSHQVTQMGQEVILRCVPISNHLYFYWYRQILGQKVEFLVSFYNNEISEKSEIFDDQFSVERPDGSNFTLKIRSTKLEDSAMYFCASSPRDRNHGYTFGSGTRLTVV.